The present T cell receptor beta chain was sequenced within a study of cytomegalovirus exposure and HLA in healthy donors. V shed 0 bases and J shed 4 bases, with 13 bases lying between them. Germline V gives CDR1 SGDLS, CDR2 YYNGEE. The CDR3 runs 15 residues. The primer mix had 60 Vbeta and 13 Jbeta primers. As processed by the authors: There were about 88 million unique TCR beta chains by a later count, and approximately 11 million of them were shared. TCRdb keeps only in-frame clones here, not all; method: immunoSEQ multiplex PCR. Clonal size and the V and J genes are those of that table, whereas D and trimming came from the DNA. The sample includes fewer than 250,000 clones, over 80% of them seen just once.

The specimen was PBMCs. The receptor comes from a man younger than 45 in good health and CMV-seronegative. The chain has TRBV9 and TRBJ1-2; D not resolved. The CDR3 loop reads CASSVDRAGLYGYTF. DNA of the CDR3: TGTGCCAGCAGCGTAGATCGGGCGGGCCTCTATGGCTACACCTTC.